The 7 T cell receptor beta chains listed next were all sequenced from one sample in a study of T cells in Graves' hyperthyroidism and ophthalmopathy (dated by TCRdb to between 2018 and 2021). The library was generated by multiplex PCR. Data came from an Illumina HiSeq 2000. Amplification of TCR beta CDR3 regions was carried out from RNA transcripts. The first round of RT-PCR for the TCR CDR3 was performed with the HTBI primer set and the Qiagen OneStep RT-PCR kit. TCRdb reran the public reads through fastp at Q25 and MiXCR, keeping productive beta chains. Each entry is one CDR3 protein sequence, shown with its most common DNA and genes. For this sample there are about 840,000 distinct CDR3 sequences; 38% appear just once. The ten top clones hold more than 7% of the sample. The source material was blood. The receptors were sampled from a man aged 18 to 30 with Graves' hyperthyroidism.

The V gene is TRBV10-3, the J gene TRBJ1-2; no firm D call. CDR1 and CDR2 (germline): ENHRY, SYGVKD. The CDR3 is made up of 12 amino acids. Trimming removed 9 bases from V and 2 bases from J, with 10 bases in between. The CDR3 loop reads CAIHGGNYGYTF. CDR3 sequence (DNA): TGTGCCATACATGGAGGGAACTATGGCTACACCTTC.

Remarks on this clonotype: A far larger clone is off by one base, so a read error is likely. Likely a read error: the CDR3 ends without its conserved phenylalanine or tryptophan. The chain links TRBV12-3 or TRBV12-4 to TRBJ1-6, with D possibly TRBD1 on 5 matching bases. The CDR3 is 14 amino acids. Trimming removed 3 bases from V and 7 bases from J, with 10 bases in between. The CDR3 loop is CASSLGRANSPLHL. The CDR3 DNA is TGTGCCAGCAGTTTGGGACGGGCGAATTCACCCCTCCACCTT.

Only a few counts were recorded for this clonotype. This rearrangement joins TRBV5-5 to TRBJ1-1, with 7 bases matching TRBD1. The CDR3 is made up of 13 amino acids. The germline gives CDR1 SGHKS, CDR2 YYEKEE (reference sequence). J was trimmed by 7 bases and V by 7 bases; bases with no gene match: 10. The CDR3, as DNA: TGTGCCAGCGACCTAGGTCAGGGGGATGAAGCTTTCTTT. This sequence encodes CASDLGQGDEAFF.

This clonotype appeared many times. The chain couples TRBV7-9 to TRBJ2-7, with D perhaps matching TRBD2 (5 bases). Germline CDR1 and CDR2: SEHNR and FQNEAQ (reference sequence). This CDR3 comprises 13 residues. The V end was cut by 7 bases, the J end by 0 bases, with 10 bases between. The CDR3 DNA is TGTGCCAGCACCTCGGACTTCTCCTACGAGCAGTACTTC. This gives the protein CASTSDFSYEQYF.

The sample holds many counts of this clonotype. This CDR3 is CSASPSGEETQYF. CDR3 sequence (DNA): TGCAGTGCTAGTCCCTCGGGGGAAGAGACCCAGTACTTC. J is TRBJ2-5 and V is TRBV20-1; tentatively, D is TRBD2 (6 bases). V gave up 3 bases and J gave up 3 bases, with 11 bases separating them. Germline CDR1 and CDR2: DFQATT and SNEGSKA (reference sequence). The CDR3 totals 13 residues.

The chain links TRBV7-6 to TRBJ2-7, with D perhaps TRBD2 (5 bases). Trimming cost V 8 bases and J 5 bases, with 22 bases left between them. Germline V gene lookup returns CDR1 SGHVS and CDR2 FNYEAQ. The CDR3 has 15 residues. CDR3 sequence (DNA): TGTGCCAGCCAGCCGGGATGGGCGAAAGACAACGAGCAGTACTTC. Its protein is CASQPGWAKDNEQYF. The full variable domain, in which reference TRBV7-6 and TRBJ2-7 provide the parts outside the CDR3, is GAGVSQSPRYKVTKRGQDVALRCDPISGHVSLYWYRQALGQGPEFLTYFNYEAQQDKSGLPNDRFSAERPEGSISTLTIQRTEQRDSAMYRCASQPGWAKDNEQYFGPGTRLTVT.

This clonotype has ten or more counts. CDR3 in amino acids: CASSFGSDSRKYF. The CDR3 DNA reads TGTGCCAGCAGTTTCGGATCCGACAGCCGGAAGTACTTC. The gene calls are TRBV12-3 or TRBV12-4 and TRBJ2-7; tentatively, D is TRBD1 (5 bases). The CDR3 has 13 amino acids. The ends were cut back, 3 bases at V and 11 bases at J, with 17 bases in the middle.